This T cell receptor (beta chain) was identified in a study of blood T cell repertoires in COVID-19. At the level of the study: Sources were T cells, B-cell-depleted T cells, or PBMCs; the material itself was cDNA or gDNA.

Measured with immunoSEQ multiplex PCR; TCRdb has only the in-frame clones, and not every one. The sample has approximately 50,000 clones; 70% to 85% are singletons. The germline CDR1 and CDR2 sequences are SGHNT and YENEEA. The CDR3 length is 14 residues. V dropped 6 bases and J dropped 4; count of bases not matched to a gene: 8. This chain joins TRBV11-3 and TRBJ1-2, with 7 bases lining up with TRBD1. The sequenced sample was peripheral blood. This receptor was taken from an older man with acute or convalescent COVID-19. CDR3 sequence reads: CASSLRGQFYGYTF. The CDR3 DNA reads TGTGCCAGCAGTTTAAGGGGACAGTTCTATGGCTACACCTTC.